This TCR beta chain was recorded in a study of OX40 agonist ivuxolimab in advanced cancers. Turning to the study itself: Under the entry rules, prior anti-PD-1, anti-PD-L1 or anti-CTLA-4 therapy was allowed, and 40% had some. General observations from the study: At doses 0.1 to 3.0 mg/kg, CD4+ and CD8+ clones expanded. Among the lowest peripheral clonal expansion occurred in 0.1-3.0 mg/kg partial responders.

Regarding this clone: Antigen: not known.

The germline V gene encodes CDR1 SGHDT and CDR2 YYEEEE. This CDR3 has 15 amino acids. The ends were cut back, 0 bases at V and 1 base at J, with 10 bases in the middle. Blood was sampled at baseline, cycle 4 day 1, and cycle 7 day 1. Sequencing used immunoSEQ multiplex PCR; TCRdb keeps in-frame clones, though not all of them. The table includes some 70,000 clones, 88% detected once. This chain links TRBV5-6 with TRBJ1-1; the D is unclear. Specimen: CD4+ or CD8+ T cells sorted from blood, collected in a trial of the OX40 agonist ivuxolimab. This TCR was sampled from an adult with an advanced solid tumor such as melanoma, head and neck, liver or kidney cancer. The CDR3 sequence: CASSLGFRPNTEAFF. The DNA of the CDR3 is TGTGCCAGCAGCTTGGGATTCAGACCGAACACTGAAGCTTTCTTT.